A selection of T cell receptor beta chains follows, all from one sample in a study of blood T cell repertoires in COVID-19. Profiled with immunoSEQ multiplex PCR; TCRdb holds only in-frame clones, not every one. The sample records 260,000 or so clones, over 70% being singletons. The sample was peripheral blood. All receptors come from a human donor in a cohort sampled during active COVID-19. Both conserved end residues are part of each CDR3. Fields, in order: CDR3 protein, CDR3 length, V gene, J gene.

CDR3 protein: CASSVPTGGTEAFF
CDR3 length: 14
V gene: TRBV9
J gene: TRBJ1-1

CDR3 protein: CASSPPEAETQYF
CDR3 length: 13
V gene: TRBV28
J gene: TRBJ2-5

CDR3 protein: CASSNRVRETQYF
CDR3 length: 13
V gene: TRBV6-5
J gene: TRBJ2-5

CDR3 protein: CASSQSDTLSYNEQFF
CDR3 length: 16
V gene: TRBV11-1
J gene: TRBJ2-1

CDR3 protein: CASSGLVNSIQYF
CDR3 length: 13
V gene: TRBV19
J gene: TRBJ2-4

CDR3 protein: CASSYGYETGISEQYF
CDR3 length: 16
V gene: TRBV6-5
J gene: TRBJ2-7

CDR3 protein: CASSSGGTGNEQFF
CDR3 length: 14
V gene: TRBV6-4
J gene: TRBJ2-1

CDR3 protein: CASSLTGRLLAKNIQYF
CDR3 length: 17
V gene: TRBV18
J gene: TRBJ2-4

CDR3 protein: CSAEDRNYGYTF
CDR3 length: 12
V gene: TRBV29-1
J gene: TRBJ1-2

CDR3 protein: CASSNRGHRNTGELFF
CDR3 length: 16
V gene: TRBV5-1
J gene: TRBJ2-2

CDR3 protein: CASSNRAAGGNNEQFF
CDR3 length: 16
V gene: TRBV7-2
J gene: TRBJ2-1

CDR3 protein: CASRWGRGGGRTDTQYF
CDR3 length: 17
V gene: TRBV11-2
J gene: TRBJ2-3

CDR3 protein: CASSLLRDRENSYEQYF
CDR3 length: 17
V gene: TRBV28
J gene: TRBJ2-7

CDR3 protein: CASTETVNYEQYF
CDR3 length: 13
V gene: TRBV28
J gene: TRBJ2-7

CDR3 protein: CASSQARATGELFF
CDR3 length: 14
V gene: TRBV3-1/TRBV3-2
J gene: TRBJ2-2

CDR3 protein: CASTNPRDSGLYGYTF
CDR3 length: 16
V gene: TRBV19
J gene: TRBJ1-2

CDR3 protein: CASSRVTGGVNEQFF
CDR3 length: 15
V gene: TRBV5-6
J gene: TRBJ2-1

CDR3 protein: CSVGVAGDTDTQYF
CDR3 length: 14
V gene: TRBV29-1
J gene: TRBJ2-3

CDR3 protein: CASSHGGGSLAGYTF
CDR3 length: 15
V gene: TRBV4-3
J gene: TRBJ1-2

CDR3 protein: CASSPTGGGANTGELFF
CDR3 length: 17
V gene: TRBV5-4
J gene: TRBJ2-2

CDR3 protein: CASSLEGSGRRYEQYF
CDR3 length: 16
V gene: TRBV28
J gene: TRBJ2-7

CDR3 protein: CASSVSQGAGANVLTF
CDR3 length: 16
V gene: TRBV10-1
J gene: TRBJ2-6

CDR3 protein: CASSNQGTGELFF
CDR3 length: 13
V gene: TRBV7-9
J gene: TRBJ2-2

CDR3 protein: CASKEPRDRGGWTEAFF
CDR3 length: 17
V gene: TRBV18
J gene: TRBJ1-1

CDR3 protein: CASSHAGSSYEQYF
CDR3 length: 14
V gene: TRBV4-1
J gene: TRBJ2-7

CDR3 protein: CASSEGGDLYEQYF
CDR3 length: 14
V gene: TRBV7-8
J gene: TRBJ2-7

CDR3 protein: CASSFGLGPQHF
CDR3 length: 12
V gene: TRBV12-3/TRBV12-4
J gene: TRBJ1-5

CDR3 protein: CASSSGQMNTEAFF
CDR3 length: 14
V gene: TRBV19
J gene: TRBJ1-1

CDR3 protein: CASSVSSVGTQYF
CDR3 length: 13
V gene: TRBV7-3
J gene: TRBJ2-3

CDR3 protein: CASSFGGSNQPQHF
CDR3 length: 14
V gene: TRBV5-1
J gene: TRBJ1-5

CDR3 protein: CASRDSLNYGYTF
CDR3 length: 13
V gene: TRBV28
J gene: TRBJ1-2

CDR3 protein: CASSQVASVEKLFF
CDR3 length: 14
V gene: TRBV4-1
J gene: TRBJ1-4

CDR3 protein: CASSLFAEAGGTTEAFF
CDR3 length: 17
V gene: TRBV7-6
J gene: TRBJ1-1

CDR3 protein: CASSAEFTDTQYF
CDR3 length: 13
V gene: TRBV11-2
J gene: TRBJ2-3

CDR3 protein: CASSYSGTGYTDTQYF
CDR3 length: 16
V gene: TRBV6-2/TRBV6-3
J gene: TRBJ2-3

CDR3 protein: CASSRAPTDTQYF
CDR3 length: 13
V gene: TRBV7-2
J gene: TRBJ2-3

CDR3 protein: CASGSPGGYEQYF
CDR3 length: 13
V gene: TRBV25-1
J gene: TRBJ2-7

CDR3 protein: CASSFNYYEQYF
CDR3 length: 12
V gene: TRBV5-1
J gene: TRBJ2-7

CDR3 protein: CASSPDSQRGDEQFF
CDR3 length: 15
V gene: TRBV7-9
J gene: TRBJ2-1

CDR3 protein: CASSRYQGLPYEQYF
CDR3 length: 15
V gene: TRBV3-1/TRBV3-2
J gene: TRBJ2-7

CDR3 protein: CASSRLAGENEQFF
CDR3 length: 14
V gene: TRBV6-5
J gene: TRBJ2-1

CDR3 protein: CASSLGRVDGGYTF
CDR3 length: 14
V gene: TRBV5-1
J gene: TRBJ1-2

CDR3 protein: CASSSVTGGWRMTDTQYF
CDR3 length: 18
V gene: TRBV7-8
J gene: TRBJ2-3

CDR3 protein: CASSPYRVAGENEQFF
CDR3 length: 16
V gene: TRBV7-8
J gene: TRBJ2-1

CDR3 protein: CASSGGTGIETQYF
CDR3 length: 14
V gene: TRBV5-4
J gene: TRBJ2-5

CDR3 protein: CASSKTSGSSYEQYF
CDR3 length: 15
V gene: TRBV7-9
J gene: TRBJ2-7

CDR3 protein: CASSLLGGAQETQYF
CDR3 length: 15
V gene: TRBV7-2
J gene: TRBJ2-5

CDR3 protein: CASSGRGWETQYF
CDR3 length: 13
V gene: TRBV2
J gene: TRBJ2-5

CDR3 protein: CATSTGLADPGELFF
CDR3 length: 15
V gene: TRBV15
J gene: TRBJ2-2

CDR3 protein: CASSKQGVATNEKLFF
CDR3 length: 16
V gene: TRBV11-2
J gene: TRBJ1-4

CDR3 protein: CASGRPSDGYTF
CDR3 length: 12
V gene: TRBV28
J gene: TRBJ1-2

CDR3 protein: CASRQLGPGELFF
CDR3 length: 13
V gene: TRBV7-2
J gene: TRBJ2-2

CDR3 protein: CASSPGQGNDYGYTF
CDR3 length: 15
V gene: TRBV18
J gene: TRBJ1-2

CDR3 protein: CATSDSYSPDSSYEQYF
CDR3 length: 17
V gene: TRBV24-1
J gene: TRBJ2-7